This T cell receptor beta chain was sequenced for a study of T cells after yellow fever vaccination. The V end lost 8 bases, the J end lost 9 bases, and 11 bases lay between the germline ends. The CDR3 runs 11 residues. TCRdb re-derived calls from the 5' RACE reads in MiXCR, one entry per CDR3 protein. The sample yields tens of thousands of distinct CDR3 sequences, 7.4% seen once. This clonotype came up many times. As yet, its antigen is unknown. Whole-study findings and limits: Clones from primary vaccination mostly reappeared after the booster (96% CD4, around 90% CD8).

The TCR comes from a man aged 30 to 45 who received the YFV17D yellow fever vaccine. J is TRBJ2-1 and V is TRBV12-3 or TRBV12-4; D perhaps matches TRBD1 (6 bases). The material sequenced was CD8+ T cells sorted from PBMCs, taken 15 days after the yellow fever booster vaccination. CDR3 DNA sequence: TGTGCCAGCCGGGCGGACAGTGAGCAGTTCTTC. Its translation: CASRADSEQFF.